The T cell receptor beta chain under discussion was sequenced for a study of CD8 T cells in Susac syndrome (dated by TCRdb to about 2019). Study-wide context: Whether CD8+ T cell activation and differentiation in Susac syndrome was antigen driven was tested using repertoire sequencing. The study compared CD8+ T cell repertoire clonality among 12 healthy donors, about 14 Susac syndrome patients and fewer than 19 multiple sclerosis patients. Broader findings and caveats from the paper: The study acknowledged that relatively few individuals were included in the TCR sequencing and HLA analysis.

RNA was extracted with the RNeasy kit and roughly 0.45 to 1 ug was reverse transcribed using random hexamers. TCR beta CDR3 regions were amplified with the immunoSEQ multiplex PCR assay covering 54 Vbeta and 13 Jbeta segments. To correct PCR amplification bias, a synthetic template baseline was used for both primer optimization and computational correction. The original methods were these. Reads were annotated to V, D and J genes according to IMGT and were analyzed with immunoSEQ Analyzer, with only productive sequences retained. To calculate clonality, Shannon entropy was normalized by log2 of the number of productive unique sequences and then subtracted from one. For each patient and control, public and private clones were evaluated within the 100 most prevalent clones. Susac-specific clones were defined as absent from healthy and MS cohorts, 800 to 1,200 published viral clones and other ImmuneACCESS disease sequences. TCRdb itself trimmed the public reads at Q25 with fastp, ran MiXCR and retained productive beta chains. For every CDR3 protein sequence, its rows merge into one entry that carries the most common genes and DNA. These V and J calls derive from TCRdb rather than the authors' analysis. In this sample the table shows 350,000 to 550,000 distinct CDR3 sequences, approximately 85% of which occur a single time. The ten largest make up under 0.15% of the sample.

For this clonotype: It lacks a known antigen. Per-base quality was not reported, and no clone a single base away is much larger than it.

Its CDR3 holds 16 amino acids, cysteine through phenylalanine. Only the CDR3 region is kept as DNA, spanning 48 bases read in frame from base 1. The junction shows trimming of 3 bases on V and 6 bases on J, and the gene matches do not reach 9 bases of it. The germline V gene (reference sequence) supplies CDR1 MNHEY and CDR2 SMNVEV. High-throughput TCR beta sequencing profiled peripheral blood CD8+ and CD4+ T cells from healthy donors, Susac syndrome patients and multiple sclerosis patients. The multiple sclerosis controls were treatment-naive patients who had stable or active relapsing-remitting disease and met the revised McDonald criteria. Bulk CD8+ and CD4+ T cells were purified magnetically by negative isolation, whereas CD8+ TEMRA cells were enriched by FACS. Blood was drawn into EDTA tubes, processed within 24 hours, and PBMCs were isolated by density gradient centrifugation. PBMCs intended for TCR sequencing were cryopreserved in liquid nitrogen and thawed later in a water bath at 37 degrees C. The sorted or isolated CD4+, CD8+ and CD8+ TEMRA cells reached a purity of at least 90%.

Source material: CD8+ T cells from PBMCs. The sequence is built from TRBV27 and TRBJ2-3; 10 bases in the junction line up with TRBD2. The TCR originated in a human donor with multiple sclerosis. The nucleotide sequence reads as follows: TGTGCCAGCAGTTTTCTCCAGCGGGAGGGCCACGATACGCAGTATTTT. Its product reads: CASSFLQREGHDTQYF.